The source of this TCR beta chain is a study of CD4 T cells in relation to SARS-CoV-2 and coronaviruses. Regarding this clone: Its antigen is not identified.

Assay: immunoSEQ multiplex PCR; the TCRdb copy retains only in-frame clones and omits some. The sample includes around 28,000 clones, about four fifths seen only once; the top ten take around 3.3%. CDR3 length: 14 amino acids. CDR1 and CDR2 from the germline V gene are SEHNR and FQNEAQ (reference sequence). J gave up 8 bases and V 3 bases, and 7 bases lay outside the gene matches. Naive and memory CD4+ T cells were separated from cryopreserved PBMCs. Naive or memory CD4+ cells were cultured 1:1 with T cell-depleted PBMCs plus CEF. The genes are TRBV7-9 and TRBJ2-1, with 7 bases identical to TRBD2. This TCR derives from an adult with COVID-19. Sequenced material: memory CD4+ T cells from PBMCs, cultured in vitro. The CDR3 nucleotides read TGTGCCAGCAGCTTGCGTGGGAGGGCCGATGAGCAGTTCTTC. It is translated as CASSLRGRADEQFF.